What follows are 22 T cell receptor beta chains derived from one specimen sequenced in a study of graft-versus-host responses after intestinal transplantation (dated by TCRdb to the early 2020s). Reading the label with the study, this specimen's time point is: cells obtained before transplantation from donor or recipient. Their antigen targets remain unknown. Libraries were prepared through the immunoSEQ multiplex PCR assay. Sourced from immuneACCESS, this table was stored by TCRdb with only in-frame sequences that have V and J called. A share of the clones is absent; for the studies checked, an unresolved V gene accounts for under half, and the remainder has no known explanation. The sample table holds roughly 90,000 clones, of which about 87% were seen once. 0.28% of the sample belongs to the ten largest clones. Sequencing was performed on unstimulated CD4+ T cells sorted from spleen or lymph node cells, taken before transplant. These receptors all stem from a human donor who was the organ donor for an intestinal transplant.

Comment on this clone: Other DNA sequences in this specimen translate into the identical CDR3. V is TRBV5-1 and J is TRBJ1-2; tentative D call: TRBD1 (5 bases). CDR1 is SGHRS, CDR2 YFSETQ, per germline. The V end was cut by 3 bases, the J end by 4 bases, with 13 bases between. This CDR3 has 14 residues. The CDR3 reads CASSSDGGVYGYTF. DNA for the CDR3: TGCGCCAGCAGCTCGGACGGGGGGGTCTATGGCTACACCTTC.

The chain carries TRBV7-9 and TRBJ2-7; the match to TRBD1 covers 7 bases. The V and J ends lost 5 bases and 5 bases, in that order; junction bases with no gene match: 12. The germline V gene has CDR1 SEHNR and CDR2 FQNEAQ (reference sequence). This CDR3 comprises 15 residues. CDR3 DNA sequence: TGTGCCAGCAGCCAGGGGGTATGGCTAGACCACGAGCAGTACTTC. It specifies CASSQGVWLDHEQYF.

The chain uses TRBV2 and TRBJ2-7, with a tentative D call TRBD1 (6 bases). The germline gives CDR1 SNHLY, CDR2 FYNNEI. CDR3 length: 14 residues. Trimming removed 6 bases from V and 0 bases from J, with 12 bases in between. CDR3 nucleotides: TGTGCCAGCAGGTGGGACATCCGCTCCTACGAGCAGTACTTC. It codes for CASRWDIRSYEQYF.

This clone was observed a handful of times. This rearrangement joins TRBV4-1 to TRBJ1-6; D is ambiguous. The germline V gene has CDR1 MGHRA and CDR2 YSYEKL. The CDR3 is 18 residues long. The ends were cut back, 0 bases at V and 0 bases at J, with 12 bases in the middle. For the CDR3, the DNA is TGCGCCAGCAGCCAAGAGGGCAGCCCAAGCTCCTATAATTCACCCCTCCACTTT. Amino acids: CASSQEGSPSSYNSPLHF.

The gene calls are TRBV30 and TRBJ1-5; no clear D gene. This CDR3 has 14 amino acids. V gave up 2 bases and J gave up 0 bases, with 8 bases separating them. Germline V gene sequence: CDR1 GTSNPN, CDR2 SVGIG (reference sequence). CDR3 bases: TGTGCCTGGAGTCGAACAGCTAGCAATCAGCCCCAGCATTTT. Translated: CAWSRTASNQPQHF.

This chain connects TRBV5-5 to TRBJ2-3, with 9 bases that match TRBD2. The CDR3 loop spans 16 amino acids. Germline trimming cut 4 bases from V and 3 bases from J; bases unmatched to any gene: 9. From germline, CDR1 is SGHKS and CDR2 YYEKEE (reference sequence). The CDR3 spells CASSALAGVRTDTQYF. For the CDR3, the DNA is TGTGCCAGCAGCGCTTTAGCGGGGGTGAGGACAGATACGCAGTATTTT.

The V call is TRBV7-9, the J call TRBJ2-5; D is undetermined. Germline-derived CDR1 and CDR2 are SEHNR and FQNEAQ (reference sequence). This CDR3 has 11 amino acids. The ends were cut back, 5 bases at V and 3 bases at J, with 4 bases in the middle. The CDR3 protein is CASSREETQYF. The CDR3 region has the DNA TGTGCCAGCAGCCGAGAAGAGACCCAGTACTTC.

This clone was observed a few times. The genes are TRBV30 and TRBJ1-1; weak D call: TRBD1 (6 bases). Germline values: CDR1 GTSNPN, CDR2 SVGIG (reference sequence). The CDR3 is 13 amino acids. Deletions cut 7 bases from V and 0 bases from J, with 12 bases between. The CDR3: CAYRESLNTEAFF. CDR3 DNA: TGTGCCTACAGGGAAAGTTTGAACACTGAAGCTTTCTTT.

The chain uses TRBV19 and TRBJ2-1, with D tentatively TRBD2 (5 bases). The CDR3 loop spans 15 amino acids. Germline lookup yields CDR1 LNHDA and CDR2 SQIVND (reference sequence). V was trimmed by 5 bases and J by 2 bases, leaving 13 bases between them. CDR3: CASSDRGGPYNEQFF. The CDR3 DNA is TGTGCCAGTAGTGATCGGGGTGGCCCCTACAATGAGCAGTTCTTC.

This chain links TRBV19 with TRBJ2-2, with 8 positions matching TRBD2. Per germline, CDR1 LNHDA and CDR2 SQIVND (reference sequence). The CDR3 spans 14 residues. Trimming at V came to 6 bases and at J to 4 bases, leaving 4 bases not matched to a gene. CDR3 protein: CASRGLDLTGELFF. CDR3 in DNA: TGTGCCAGTAGGGGACTAGACCTCACCGGGGAGCTGTTTTTT.

This clone was seen a single time. V gene TRBV5-6 combines with J gene TRBJ1-4; 11 bases map to TRBD1. This CDR3 is built from 14 residues. Germline assignment: CDR1 SGHDT and CDR2 YYEEEE. V dropped 4 bases and J dropped 5; count of bases not matched to a gene: 1. CDR3 in DNA: TGTGCCAGCAGCCGGACAGGGGGCAATGAAAAACTGTTTTTT. This encodes CASSRTGGNEKLFF.

V and J are TRBV6-5 and TRBJ2-7; TRBD2 agrees at 8 bases. The V gene end was trimmed by 4 bases and the J gene end by 4 bases; junction bases not matched to a gene: 0. This CDR3 is 12 amino acids long. Germline V lookup: CDR1 MNHEY, CDR2 SVGAGI. For the CDR3, the DNA is TGTGCCAGCAGTTCGGGAGGGTACGAGCAGTACTTC. It specifies CASSSGGYEQYF.

The V gene is TRBV1, the J gene TRBJ2-3; the table's D call, TRBD2, has no DNA check behind it. TRBV1 is termed a pseudogene. CDR3 length: 20 residues. This CDR3 reads CTSSQSQPTSGRLVTDTQYF. The CDR3 DNA reads TGCACCAGCAGCCAATCCCAACCGACTAGCGGGAGACTTGTCACAGATACGCAGTATTTT.

The rearrangement joins TRBV11-3 to TRBJ2-5, with TRBD1 matching over 8 bases. The CDR3 runs 15 residues. The J segment lost 5 bases and the V segment lost 6 bases, leaving 11 bases of the junction unmatched. Germline CDR1 SGHNT, CDR2 YENEEA. CDR3 DNA sequence: TGTGCCAGCAGGTGGGCCGGGACAGGCGGGGAGACCCAGTACTTC. It translates to CASRWAGTGGETQYF.

This chain joins TRBV7-9 and TRBJ2-5; D is ambiguous. The CDR3 is made up of 12 amino acids. Germline V lookup: CDR1 SEHNR, CDR2 FQNEAQ (reference sequence). Trimming removed 6 bases at V and 5 bases at J, with 10 bases between. The CDR3 coding sequence is TGTGCCAGCAGAAGAGACGGGGAGACCCAGTACTTC. As protein: CASRRDGETQYF.

The chain couples TRBV7-9 to TRBJ2-3; 8 bases match TRBD2. CDR1 and CDR2 from the germline V gene are SEHNR and FQNEAQ (reference sequence). Trimming cost V 0 bases and J 1 base; bases outside gene matches: 0. The CDR3 spans 15 residues. As DNA, the CDR3 is TGTGCCAGCAGCTTAGCAGCGGGAGGCACAGATACGCAGTATTTT. Residues: CASSLAAGGTDTQYF.

This clone was detected only a few times. V usage is TRBV4-2 and J usage is TRBJ2-1; the match to TRBD2 covers 10 bases. Germline V gives CDR1 LGHNA, CDR2 YNFKEQ. This CDR3 contains 17 residues. Losses at the gene ends were 1 base for V and 8 bases for J; bases not matched to a gene: 11. The CDR3 loop is CASSQVNSLAGSHEQFF. The CDR3, as DNA: TGTGCCAGCAGCCAAGTCAATTCACTAGCGGGATCCCATGAGCAGTTCTTC.

The V and J genes are TRBV7-9 and TRBJ2-3; 8 bases are a match to TRBD2. The germline CDR1 and CDR2 sequences are SEHNR and FQNEAQ (reference sequence). J lost 6 bases, V lost 8 bases, and 10 bases had no gene match. The CDR3 contains 14 residues. The CDR3 protein is CASSDRGGRDTQYF. CDR3 nucleotide sequence: TGTGCCAGCTCAGATCGGGGGGGCCGGGATACGCAGTATTTT.

The chain combines TRBV5-5 with TRBJ2-3; D is unclear. Trimming cost V 1 base and J 8 bases, with 14 bases left between them. The V gene's germline CDR1 is SGHKS and CDR2 YYEKEE (reference sequence). The CDR3 runs 14 residues. As DNA, the CDR3 is TGTGCCAGCAGCTTGAGGCCGGCGGTTGGTACGCAGTATTTT. It translates to CASSLRPAVGTQYF. Complete variable domain (other parts from reference TRBV5-5 and TRBJ2-3): DAGVTQSPTHLIKTRGQQVTLRCSPISGHKSVSWYQQVLGQGPQFIFQYYEKEERGRGNFPDRFSARQFPNYSSELNVNALLLGDSALYLCASSLRPAVGTQYFGPGTRLTVL.

The V gene is TRBV28, the J gene TRBJ1-1; a possible D gene is TRBD1 (5 bases). In germline, CDR1 is MDHEN, CDR2 SYDVKM. V lost 3 bases to trimming and J lost 9 bases, with 11 bases between them. The CDR3 consists of 12 residues. As DNA, the CDR3 is TGTGCCAGCAGTTTTCTGGGGCCTAAAGCTTTCTTT. Residues: CASSFLGPKAFF.

This chain connects TRBV5-6 to TRBJ2-7, with a possible D match to TRBD2 (5 bases). Trimming cost V 2 bases and J 5 bases, with 20 bases left between them. Per the germline V gene, CDR1 is SGHDT and CDR2 is YYEEEE. This CDR3 is 16 amino acids long. The CDR3 coding sequence is TGTGCCAGCAGCTTTAGGCGGACTTACCTGGCGGACGAGCAGTACTTC. This gives the protein CASSFRRTYLADEQYF. Full variable domain (rest looked up from reference TRBV5-6 and TRBJ2-7): DAGVTQSPTHLIKTRGQQVTLRCSPKSGHDTVSWYQQALGQGPQFIFQYYEEEERQRGNFPDRFSGHQFPNYSSELNVNALLLGDSALYLCASSFRRTYLADEQYFGPGTRLTVT.

The chain recombines TRBV19 with TRBJ1-5; D unclear. The V end lost 5 bases, the J end lost 4 bases, and 9 bases lay between the germline ends. The CDR3 is made up of 13 amino acids. The germline CDR1 and CDR2 sequences are LNHDA and SQIVND (reference sequence). CDR3 sequence reads: CASSEAANQPQHF. CDR3 nucleotides: TGTGCCAGTAGTGAGGCGGCTAATCAGCCCCAGCATTTT.